These T cell receptor beta chains were read from a single sample in a study of Ad26.COV2.S vaccination and SARS-CoV-2 variants. Here immunoSEQ multiplex PCR was the method, and the copy in TCRdb shows in-frame clones only, minus some. Altogether approximately 340,000 clones are present, about 90% being singletons, with the ten largest covering around 4%. This specimen consisted of peripheral blood, obtained after recovery from COVID-19. The receptors stem from a human donor who had recovered from COVID-19. The CDR3 runs from the conserved cysteine through the conserved F or W. D genes are given only for firm matches. Size values are once, few and many counts, or a class for expanded clones, and some rows have none.

V gene,clone size,D gene,J gene,CDR3 protein,CDR3 DNA
TRBV2,.,.,TRBJ1-4,CASRGGLRNEKLFF,TGTGCCAGTAGGGGGGGACTGCGAAATGAAAAACTGTTTTTT
TRBV7-2,once,.,TRBJ2-7,CASSFSYEQYF,TGTGCCAGCAGCTTTAGCTACGAGCAGTACTTC
TRBV3-1/TRBV3-2,.,.,TRBJ2-3,CASSKVGANHLTDTQYF,TGTGCCAGCAGCAAAGTGGGAGCTAACCACCTCACAGATACGCAGTATTTT
TRBV3-1/TRBV3-2,.,.,TRBJ2-5,CASSQDRLETQYF,TGTGCCAGCAGCCAAGATCGGCTAGAGACCCAGTACTTC
TRBV7-2,.,TRBD1,TRBJ1-5,CASSLGQANQPQHF,TGTGCCAGCAGCTTGGGACAGGCGAATCAGCCCCAGCATTTT
TRBV6-5,.,TRBD1,TRBJ2-1,CASSKQGNLYNEQFF,TGTGCCAGCAGTAAACAGGGGAACCTTTACAATGAGCAGTTCTTC
TRBV5-1,.,.,TRBJ2-7,CASRQPSSYEQYF,TGCGCCAGCCGGCAGCCGAGCTCCTACGAGCAGTACTTC
TRBV4-1,few,TRBD1,TRBJ2-7,CASSLIPGTGESEQYF,TGCGCCAGCAGCCTTATACCCGGGACAGGGGAAAGCGAGCAGTACTTC
TRBV7-2,.,.,TRBJ2-5,CASSGKDRRETQYF,TGTGCCAGCAGCGGCAAGGACCGACGAGAGACCCAGTACTTC
TRBV7-9,.,.,TRBJ1-4,CASSLRAKTTNEKLFF,TGTGCCAGCAGCCTGAGGGCGAAAACAACTAATGAAAAACTGTTTTTT
TRBV5-5,.,TRBD1,TRBJ2-3,CASSFTGVADTQYF,TGTGCCAGCAGCTTCACAGGGGTGGCAGATACGCAGTATTTT
TRBV5-1,.,.,TRBJ1-2,CASSLESGKSNYGYTF,TGCGCCAGCAGCTTGGAGTCCGGAAAATCTAACTATGGCTACACCTTC
TRBV18,.,.,TRBJ1-1,CASSPRASRAFF,TGTGCCAGCTCACCACGGGCGTCAAGAGCTTTCTTT
TRBV7-2,.,.,TRBJ2-3,CASSLLGGRDPQYF,TGTGCCAGCAGCCTCCTGGGGGGCCGGGACCCACAGTATTTT
TRBV7-2,.,.,TRBJ2-5,CASSEFSPTLQETQYF,TGTGCCAGCAGCGAATTTAGCCCCACCCTACAAGAGACCCAGTACTTC
TRBV27,.,TRBD1,TRBJ1-5,CASSLYPPGQGKHSGNQPQHF,TGTGCCAGCAGTTTATACCCCCCGGGACAGGGGAAGCATAGCGGCAATCAGCCCCAGCATTTT
TRBV10-3,.,.,TRBJ1-4,CAISEGLGVTNEKLFF,TGTGCCATCAGTGAGGGTCTAGGGGTTACTAATGAAAAACTGTTTTTT
TRBV11-3,once,.,TRBJ1-3,CASSRHTGPIRPDSGNTIYF,TGTGCCAGCAGCCGACACACAGGGCCAATTCGACCGGACTCTGGAAACACCATATATTTT
TRBV21-1,.,.,TRBJ1-3,CASSPPRGTGFFSSGNTIYF,TGTGCCAGCAGCCCCCCCCGAGGCACAGGGTTTTTCAGCTCTGGAAACACCATATATTTT
TRBV19,once,TRBD1,TRBJ1-2,CASRKTGGHRYTF,TGTGCCAGTAGGAAAACAGGGGGCCACCGCTACACCTTC
TRBV19,.,TRBD1,TRBJ1-5,CASIEPGGPNQPQHF,TGTGCCAGTATAGAACCAGGGGGCCCCAATCAGCCCCAGCATTTT
TRBV6-4,once,TRBD2,TRBJ2-3,CASSPGGRPTDTQYF,TGTGCCAGCAGTCCGGGGGGGCGGCCCACAGATACGCAGTATTTT